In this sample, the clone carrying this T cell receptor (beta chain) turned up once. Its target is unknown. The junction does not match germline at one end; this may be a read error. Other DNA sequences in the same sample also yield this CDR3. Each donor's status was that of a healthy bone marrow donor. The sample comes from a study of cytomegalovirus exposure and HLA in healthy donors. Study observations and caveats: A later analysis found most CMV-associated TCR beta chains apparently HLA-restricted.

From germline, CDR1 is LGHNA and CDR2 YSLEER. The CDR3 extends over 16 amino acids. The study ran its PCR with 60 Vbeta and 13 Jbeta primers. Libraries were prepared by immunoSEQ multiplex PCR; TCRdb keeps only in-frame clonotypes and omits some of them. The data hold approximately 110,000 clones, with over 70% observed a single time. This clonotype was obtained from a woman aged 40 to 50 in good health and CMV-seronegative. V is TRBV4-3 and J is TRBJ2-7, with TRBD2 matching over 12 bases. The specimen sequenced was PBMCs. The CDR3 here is CASSQGLAGVSYEQYF. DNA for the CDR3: TGCGCCAGCAGCCAAGGACTAGCGGGAGTCTCCTATGAGCAGTACTTC.